This T cell receptor beta chain appears in the sequencing data of a study of cytomegalovirus exposure and HLA in healthy donors. Study-level findings and limits: Reported findings show TCR beta sequences accurately forecast HLA-A and HLA-B alleles in most subjects.

Primers: 60 Vbeta forward and 13 Jbeta reverse. This table comes from immunoSEQ multiplex PCR, and its TCRdb copy is limited to in-frame clones, with some not included. This sample has approximately 120,000 clones, with 85% to 90% found just once. Of note for this clone: Antigen specificity is unknown.

This TCR came from a woman in her thirties in good health and CMV-seropositive. Sequencing was done on a sample of PBMCs.

CDR3 in DNA: TGTGCCAGCAGTTCATTACCGGGACAGGGTAATTCACCCCTCCACTTT. Protein sequence: CASSSLPGQGNSPLHF. The J gene is TRBJ1-6, the V gene TRBV28, with 9 bases that match TRBD1. The CDR3 sequence is 16 residues long. CDR1 is MDHEN, CDR2 SYDVKM, per germline. J was trimmed by 6 bases and V by 4 bases; bases with no gene match: 7.